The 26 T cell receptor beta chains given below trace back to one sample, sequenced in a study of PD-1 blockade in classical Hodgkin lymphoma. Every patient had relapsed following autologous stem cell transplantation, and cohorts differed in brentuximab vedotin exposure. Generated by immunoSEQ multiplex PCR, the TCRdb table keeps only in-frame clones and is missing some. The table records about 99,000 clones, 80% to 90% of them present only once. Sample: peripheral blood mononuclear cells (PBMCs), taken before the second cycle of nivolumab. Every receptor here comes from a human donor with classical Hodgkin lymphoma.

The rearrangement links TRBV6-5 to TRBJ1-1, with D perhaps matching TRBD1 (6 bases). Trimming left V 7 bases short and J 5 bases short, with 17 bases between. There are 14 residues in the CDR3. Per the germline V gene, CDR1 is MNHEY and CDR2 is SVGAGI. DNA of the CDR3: TGTGCCAGCATCCCCCCTAGGGGGTTGACTGAAGCTTTCTTT. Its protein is CASIPPRGLTEAFF.

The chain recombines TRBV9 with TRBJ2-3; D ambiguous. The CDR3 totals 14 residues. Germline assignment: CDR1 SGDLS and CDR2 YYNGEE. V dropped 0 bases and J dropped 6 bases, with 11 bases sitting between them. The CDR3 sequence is CASSVAGVPDTQYF. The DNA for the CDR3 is TGTGCCAGCAGCGTAGCTGGGGTTCCGGATACGCAGTATTTT.

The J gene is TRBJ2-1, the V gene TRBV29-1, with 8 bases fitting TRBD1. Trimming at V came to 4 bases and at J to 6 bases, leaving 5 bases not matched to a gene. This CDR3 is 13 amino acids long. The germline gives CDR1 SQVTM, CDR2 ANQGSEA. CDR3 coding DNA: TGCAGCGTTGTAAGGACAGGGATCAATGAGCAGTTCTTC. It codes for CSVVRTGINEQFF.

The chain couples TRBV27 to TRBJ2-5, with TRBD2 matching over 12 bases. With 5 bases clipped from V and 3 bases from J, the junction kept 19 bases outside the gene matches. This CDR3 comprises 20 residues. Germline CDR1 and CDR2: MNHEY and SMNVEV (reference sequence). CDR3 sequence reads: CASSQGRLAGATQGKETQYF. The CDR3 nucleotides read TGTGCCAGCAGTCAAGGGCGACTAGCGGGAGCCACCCAGGGGAAAGAGACCCAGTACTTC.

The CDR3 reads CASSQDTGYSNEKLFF. CDR3 in DNA: TGTGCCAGCAGCCAAGATACCGGATACAGTAATGAAAAACTGTTTTTT. V gene TRBV14 combines with J gene TRBJ1-4; D is undetermined. Germline V lookup: CDR1 SGHDN, CDR2 FVKESK. The germline V and J ends were trimmed by 0 bases and 4 bases, with 12 bases remaining between them. The CDR3 has 16 residues. The full variable domain, with the rest looked up from reference TRBV14 and TRBJ1-4, is EAGVTQFPSHSVIEKGQTVTLRCDPISGHDNLYWYRRVMGKEIKFLLHFVKESKQDESGMPNNRFLAERTGGTYSTLKVQPAELEDSGVYFCASSQDTGYSNEKLFFGSGTQLSVL.

The CDR3 is CASSLLLGEQFF. CDR3 DNA sequence: TGTGCCAGCAGCTTACTGTTGGGGGAGCAGTTCTTC. V is TRBV7-8 and J is TRBJ2-1; D unresolved. Germline CDR1 SGHVS, CDR2 FQNEAQ. Trimming removed 2 bases at V and 10 bases at J, with 9 bases between. The CDR3 spans 12 residues.

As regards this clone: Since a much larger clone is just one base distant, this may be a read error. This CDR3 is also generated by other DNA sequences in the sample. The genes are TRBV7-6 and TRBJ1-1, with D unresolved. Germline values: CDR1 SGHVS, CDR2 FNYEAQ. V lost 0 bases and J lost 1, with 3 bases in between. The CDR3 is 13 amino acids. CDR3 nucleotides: TGTGCCAGCAGCTTAGCGCGGAACACTGAAGCTTTCTTT. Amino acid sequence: CASSLARNTEAFF.

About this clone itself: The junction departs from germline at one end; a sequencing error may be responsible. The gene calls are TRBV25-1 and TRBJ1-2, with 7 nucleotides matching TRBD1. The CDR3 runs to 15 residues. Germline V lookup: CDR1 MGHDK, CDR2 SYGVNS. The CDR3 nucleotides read TGTGCCAGCAGTGAAACAGGGACAGTCGGGTATGACTACACCTTC. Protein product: CASSETGTVGYDYTF.

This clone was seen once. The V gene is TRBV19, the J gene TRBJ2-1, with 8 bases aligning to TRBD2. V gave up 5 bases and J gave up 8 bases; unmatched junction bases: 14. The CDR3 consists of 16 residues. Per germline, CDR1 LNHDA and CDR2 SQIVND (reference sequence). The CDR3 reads CASSATGTRGLHEQFF. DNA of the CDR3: TGTGCCAGTAGTGCAACCGGGACTAGAGGATTGCATGAGCAGTTCTTC.

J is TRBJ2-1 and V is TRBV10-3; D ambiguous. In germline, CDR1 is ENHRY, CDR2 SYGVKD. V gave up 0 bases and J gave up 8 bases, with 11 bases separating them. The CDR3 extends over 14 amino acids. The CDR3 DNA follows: TGTGCCATCAGTGAGTCGAGACTGGGTGATGAGCAGTTCTTC. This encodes CAISESRLGDEQFF.

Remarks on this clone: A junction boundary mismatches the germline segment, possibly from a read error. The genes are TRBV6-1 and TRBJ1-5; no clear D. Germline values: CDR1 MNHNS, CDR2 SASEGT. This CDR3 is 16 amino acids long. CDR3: CASTENPATSNQPQHF. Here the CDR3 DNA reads TGTGCCAGCACTGAAAACCCCGCTACTAGCAATCAGCCCCAGCATTTT.

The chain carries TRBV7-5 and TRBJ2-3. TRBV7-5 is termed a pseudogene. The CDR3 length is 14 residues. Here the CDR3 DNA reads TGTGTCAGAAGCTCCAGGGGAGGAACAGATACGCAGTATTTT. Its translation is CVRSSRGGTDTQYF.

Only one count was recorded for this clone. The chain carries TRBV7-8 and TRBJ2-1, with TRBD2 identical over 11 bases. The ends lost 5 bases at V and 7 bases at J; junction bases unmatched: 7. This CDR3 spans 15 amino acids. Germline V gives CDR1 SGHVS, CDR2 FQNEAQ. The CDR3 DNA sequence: TGTGCCAGCAGCCCCGAAAGACTAGCGGGGAATGAGCAGTTCTTC. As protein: CASSPERLAGNEQFF.

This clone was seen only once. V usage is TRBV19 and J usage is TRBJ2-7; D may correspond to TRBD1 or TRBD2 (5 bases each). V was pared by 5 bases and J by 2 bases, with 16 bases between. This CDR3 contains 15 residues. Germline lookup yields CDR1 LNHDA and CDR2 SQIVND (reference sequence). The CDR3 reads CASSLPSGTPYEQYF. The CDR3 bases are TGTGCCAGTAGTCTGCCCTCAGGGACCCCCTACGAGCAGTACTTC.

CDR3 amino acids: CASTSRQGAVEQYF. CDR3 nucleotides: TGTGCCAGCACTTCCCGACAGGGGGCTGTCGAGCAGTACTTC. The gene calls are TRBV2 and TRBJ2-7; 10 bases match TRBD1. Germline assignment: CDR1 SNHLY and CDR2 FYNNEI. The CDR3 spans 14 residues. V lost 7 bases and J lost 6; bases outside the gene matches: 9.

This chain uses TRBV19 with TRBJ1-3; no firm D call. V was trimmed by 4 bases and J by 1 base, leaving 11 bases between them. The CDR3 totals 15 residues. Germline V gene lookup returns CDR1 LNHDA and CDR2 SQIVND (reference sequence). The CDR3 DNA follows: TGTGCCAGTAGTACCAGGCTTACTTCTGGAAACACCATATATTTT. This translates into CASSTRLTSGNTIYF.

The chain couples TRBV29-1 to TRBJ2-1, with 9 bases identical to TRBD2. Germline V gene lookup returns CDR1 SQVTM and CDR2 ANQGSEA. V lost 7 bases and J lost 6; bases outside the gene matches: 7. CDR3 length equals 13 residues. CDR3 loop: CSGLAGVGNEQFF. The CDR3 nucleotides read TGCAGCGGATTAGCGGGAGTCGGCAATGAGCAGTTCTTC.

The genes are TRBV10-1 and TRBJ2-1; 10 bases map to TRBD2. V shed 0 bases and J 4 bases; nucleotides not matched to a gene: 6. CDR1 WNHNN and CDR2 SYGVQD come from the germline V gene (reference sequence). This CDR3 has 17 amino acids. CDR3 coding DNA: TGCGCCAGCAGTGAGTCGGGGTGGACTAGCGGATACAATGAGCAGTTCTTC. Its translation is CASSESGWTSGYNEQFF.

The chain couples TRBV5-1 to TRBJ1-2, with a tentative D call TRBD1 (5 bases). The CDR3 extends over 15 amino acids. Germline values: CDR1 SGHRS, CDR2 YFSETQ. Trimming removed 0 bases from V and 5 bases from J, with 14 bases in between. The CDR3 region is CASSLADMGGYGYTF. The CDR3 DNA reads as TGCGCCAGCAGCTTGGCGGACATGGGAGGGTATGGCTACACCTTC.

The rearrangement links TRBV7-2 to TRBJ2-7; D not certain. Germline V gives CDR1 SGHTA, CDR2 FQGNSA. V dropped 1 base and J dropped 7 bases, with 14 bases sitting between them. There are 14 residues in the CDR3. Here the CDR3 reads CASSLEAVNGEQYF. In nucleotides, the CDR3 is TGTGCCAGCAGCTTAGAGGCTGTTAACGGGGAGCAGTACTTC. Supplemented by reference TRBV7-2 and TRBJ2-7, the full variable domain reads GAGVSQSPSNKVTEKGKDVELRCDPISGHTALYWYRQSLGQGLEFLIYFQGNSAPDKSGLPSDRFSAERTGGSVSTLTIQRTQQEDSAVYLCASSLEAVNGEQYFGPGTRLTVT.

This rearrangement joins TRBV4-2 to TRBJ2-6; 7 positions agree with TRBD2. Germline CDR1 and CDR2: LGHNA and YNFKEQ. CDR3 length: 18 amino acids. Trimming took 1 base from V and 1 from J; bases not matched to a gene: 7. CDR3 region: CASSQGPSGLSGANVLTF. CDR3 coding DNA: TGTGCCAGCAGCCAAGGACCTAGCGGACTATCTGGGGCCAACGTCCTGACTTTC.

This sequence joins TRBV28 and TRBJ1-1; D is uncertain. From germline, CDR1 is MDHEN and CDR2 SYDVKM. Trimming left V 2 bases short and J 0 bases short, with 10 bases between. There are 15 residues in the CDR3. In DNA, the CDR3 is TGTGCCAGCAGTTTAACACCGGCCATGAACACTGAAGCTTTCTTT. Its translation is CASSLTPAMNTEAFF.

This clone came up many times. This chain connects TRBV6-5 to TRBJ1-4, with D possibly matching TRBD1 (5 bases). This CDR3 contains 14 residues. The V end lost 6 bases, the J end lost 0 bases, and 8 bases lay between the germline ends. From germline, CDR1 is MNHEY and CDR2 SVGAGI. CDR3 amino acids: CASRDTATNEKLFF. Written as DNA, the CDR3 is TGTGCCAGCAGGGACACCGCAACTAATGAAAAACTGTTTTTT.

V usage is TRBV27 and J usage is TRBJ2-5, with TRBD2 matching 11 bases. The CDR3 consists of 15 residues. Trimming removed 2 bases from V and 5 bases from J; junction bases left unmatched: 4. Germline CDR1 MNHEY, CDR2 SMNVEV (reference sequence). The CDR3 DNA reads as TGTGCCAGCAGTTTAGGTAGCGGGAGGGGCGAGACCCAGTACTTC. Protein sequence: CASSLGSGRGETQYF.

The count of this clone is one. CDR3 sequence: CASSPTDSFSYNEQFF. The CDR3 DNA reads as TGTGCCAGCTCACCCACAGACAGTTTCTCCTACAATGAGCAGTTCTTC. The genes are TRBV18 and TRBJ2-1, with a tentative D call TRBD1 (5 bases). This CDR3 region has 16 residues. V lost 3 bases and J lost 0, with 12 bases in between. Germline lookup yields CDR1 KGHSH and CDR2 LQKENI. Full variable domain (remainder filled in from reference TRBV18 and TRBJ2-1): NAGVMQNPRHLVRRRGQEARLRCSPMKGHSHVYWYRQLPEEGLKFMVYLQKENIIDESGMPKERFSAEFPKEGPSILRIQQVVRGDSAAYFCASSPTDSFSYNEQFFGPGTRLTVL.

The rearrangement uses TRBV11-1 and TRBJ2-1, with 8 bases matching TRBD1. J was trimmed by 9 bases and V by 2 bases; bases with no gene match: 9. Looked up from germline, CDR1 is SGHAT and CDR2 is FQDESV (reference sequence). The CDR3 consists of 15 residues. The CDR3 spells CASSLKWQGAGEQFF. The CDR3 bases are TGTGCCAGCAGCTTAAAGTGGCAGGGGGCGGGTGAGCAGTTCTTC.